A single TCR beta chain is shown here with its context. This record belongs to a study of blood T cell repertoires in COVID-19. In the study overall: Donors in the United States, Italy and Spain gave samples during acute or convalescent COVID-19. PBMCs, B-cell-depleted T cells, or T cells were the source of the cDNA or gDNA that made up the material.

Between the trimmed V and J ends, which lost 0 bases and 2 bases, there was a span of 17 bases. CDR1 is SGHTS and CDR2 is YDEGEE in the germline V gene. This CDR3 contains 17 residues. Study processing details: Reference gene primers were amplified, and this amplification served to estimate nucleated cell counts. Method: immunoSEQ multiplex PCR; TCRdb's copy keeps in-frame clones and lacks some. V and J calls plus clone size are reproduced from that table; the DNA served to infer D and trimming. The table has about 200,000 clones, approximately 83% seen once; the top ten hold 3% to 4%. This chain joins TRBV5-8 and TRBJ1-1, with D perhaps matching TRBD1 (6 bases). The sample consisted of peripheral blood. The sequence derives from a man in his 60s with acute or convalescent COVID-19. The CDR3 DNA reads TGTGCCAGCAGCTTGGACGGCAGGGGCTATCTTAACACTGAAGCTTTCTTT. Translation gives CASSLDGRGYLNTEAFF. Full variable domain (remainder filled in from reference TRBV5-8 and TRBJ1-1): EAGVTQSPTHLIKTRGQQATLRCSPISGHTSVYWYQQALGLGLQFLLWYDEGEERNRGNFPPRFSGRQFPNYSSELNVNALELEDSALYLCASSLDGRGYLNTEAFFGQGTRLTVV.